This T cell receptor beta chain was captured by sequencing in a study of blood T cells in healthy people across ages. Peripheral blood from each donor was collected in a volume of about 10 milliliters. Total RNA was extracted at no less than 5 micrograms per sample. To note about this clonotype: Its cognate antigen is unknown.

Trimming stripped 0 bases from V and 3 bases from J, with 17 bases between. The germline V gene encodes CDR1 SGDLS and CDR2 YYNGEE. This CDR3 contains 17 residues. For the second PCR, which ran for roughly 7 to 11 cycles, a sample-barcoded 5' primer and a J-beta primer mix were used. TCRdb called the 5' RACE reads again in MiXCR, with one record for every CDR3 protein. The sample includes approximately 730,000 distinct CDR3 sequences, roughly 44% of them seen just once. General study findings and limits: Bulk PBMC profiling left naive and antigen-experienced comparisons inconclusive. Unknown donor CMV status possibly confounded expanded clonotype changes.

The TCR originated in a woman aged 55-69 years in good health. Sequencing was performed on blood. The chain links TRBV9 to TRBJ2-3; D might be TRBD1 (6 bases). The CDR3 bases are TGTGCCAGCAGCGTAGAACAGGGTAGTAAGAGGACAGATACGCAGTATTTT. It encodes CASSVEQGSKRTDTQYF.